This entry lists 27 T cell receptor beta chains sequenced from one sample in a study of control samples from healthy donors and cancer patients. Measured with immunoSEQ multiplex PCR; TCRdb has only the in-frame clones, and not every one. This sample has about 150,000 clones, with 90% to 95% found just once. The specimen was blood. The receptors stem from a woman aged 18-35 years in good health.

This clone was recorded only once. This chain links TRBV19 with TRBJ2-1; no reliable D call. CDR3 length: 15 amino acids. Trimming pared 8 bases from V and 1 base from J, leaving 15 bases between. Per the germline V gene, CDR1 is LNHDA and CDR2 is SQIVND (reference sequence). The DNA of the CDR3 is TGTGCCAGTTCGGGTAGCTCGGTATCCTACAATGAGCAGTTCTTC. Its protein is CASSGSSVSYNEQFF.

This clone has only one observation. The chain uses TRBV10-3 and TRBJ2-5, with D tentatively TRBD1 or TRBD2 (6 bases each). The CDR3 has 15 residues. Trimming shortened V by 4 bases and J by 1 base, and 13 bases separated the two germline ends. The V gene's germline CDR1 is ENHRY and CDR2 SYGVKD. The CDR3 nucleotides are TGTGCCATCAGTGGTATAGGGGGGACCCAAGAGACCCAGTACTTC. Translation: CAISGIGGTQETQYF.

The chain carries TRBV28 and TRBJ1-1; D is unresolved. The V end was cut by 3 bases, the J end by 11 bases, with 19 bases between. The V gene's germline CDR1 is MDHEN and CDR2 SYDVKM. The CDR3 loop spans 14 amino acids. Written as DNA, the CDR3 is TGTGCCAGCAGTTTTAGACCTCTCCAGCGGTCCGCTTTCTTT. Its translation is CASSFRPLQRSAFF. The full variable domain, completed using reference TRBV28 and TRBJ1-1, is DVKVTQSSRYLVKRTGEKVFLECVQDMDHENMFWYRQDPGLGLRLIYFSYDVKMKEKGDIPEGYSVSREKKERFSLILESASTNQTSMYLCASSFRPLQRSAFFGQGTRLTVV.

The chain employs TRBV15 and TRBJ1-2; possibly TRBD1 for D (6 bases). V shed 0 bases and J shed 4 bases, with 15 bases lying between them. This CDR3 spans 16 amino acids. The germline V gene has CDR1 LNHNV and CDR2 YYDKDF (reference sequence). CDR3 coding DNA: TGTGCCACCAGCAGAGAATACAGGGCAAATGGCTATGGCTACACCTTC. Translated, it gives CATSREYRANGYGYTF.

The chain is built from TRBV28 and TRBJ2-7; the match to TRBD1 covers 8 bases. Trimming removed 4 bases from V and 6 bases from J; junction bases left unmatched: 17. The CDR3 is made up of 17 amino acids. Germline lookup yields CDR1 MDHEN and CDR2 SYDVKM. DNA of the CDR3: TGTGCCAGCAGTTCCGACGGGACAGGCCCCTTTAGTCGCGAGCAGTACTTC. This gives the protein CASSSDGTGPFSREQYF.

V is TRBV5-1 and J is TRBJ2-3; possibly TRBD2 for D (6 bases). Germline V gives CDR1 SGHRS, CDR2 YFSETQ. The V and J ends lost 4 bases and 2 bases respectively, with 11 bases between them. This CDR3 contains 14 residues. The chain's CDR3 is CASSPGESTDTQYF. CDR3 nucleotide sequence: TGCGCCAGCAGCCCGGGGGAGTCCACAGATACGCAGTATTTT.

The V gene is TRBV9, the J gene TRBJ2-5; TRBD1 or TRBD2 may be the D gene (5 bases each). The germline V and J ends were trimmed by 1 base and 1 base, with 17 bases remaining between them. CDR1 and CDR2 from the germline V gene are SGDLS and YYNGEE. The CDR3 length is 17 residues. The CDR3 here is CASSVSRPGRFQETQYF. The CDR3 DNA follows: TGTGCCAGCAGCGTATCACGCCCGGGACGGTTCCAAGAGACCCAGTACTTC.

The chain combines TRBV19 with TRBJ1-1; D is undetermined. The CDR3 is 14 residues long. The V gene lost 2 bases and the J gene lost 5 bases, with 12 bases spanning the gap. The germline V gene has CDR1 LNHDA and CDR2 SQIVND (reference sequence). CDR3 in DNA: TGTGCCAGTAGTATATTACCCGCCGGGACTGAAGCTTTCTTT. Its translation is CASSILPAGTEAFF.

The J gene is TRBJ2-1, the V gene TRBV11-3, with D possibly TRBD2 on 6 matching bases. The germline V and J ends were trimmed by 5 bases and 9 bases, with 11 bases remaining between them. Germline V gene sequence: CDR1 SGHNT, CDR2 YENEEA. The CDR3 length is 12 residues. CDR3 DNA: TGTGCCAGCAGCAAGGCGGGGTTTGAGCAGTTCTTC. Its protein is CASSKAGFEQFF.

The genes are TRBV5-6 and TRBJ2-7, with no clear D. The germline V and J ends were trimmed by 2 bases and 1 base, with 7 bases remaining between them. The CDR3 has 13 amino acids. CDR1 and CDR2 (germline): SGHDT, YYEEEE. In DNA form, the CDR3 reads TGTGCCAGCAGCTTTACAGTGTCCTACGAGCAGTACTTC. It is translated as CASSFTVSYEQYF.

The chain combines TRBV19 with TRBJ1-5; D remains ambiguous. The germline V gene has CDR1 LNHDA and CDR2 SQIVND (reference sequence). The V end was cut by 7 bases, the J end by 7 bases, with 20 bases between. This CDR3 region has 15 residues. The CDR3 loop is CASTMGRSLRQPQHF. CDR3 DNA sequence: TGTGCCAGTACCATGGGCAGGTCCCTCAGGCAGCCCCAGCATTTT.

This clone was counted a single time. The rearrangement joins TRBV10-2 to TRBJ1-4; D remains unclear. Germline V gene data show CDR1 as WSHSY and CDR2 as SAAADI. Trimming removed 6 bases from V and 4 bases from J, with 9 bases in between. There are 13 residues in the CDR3. CDR3 DNA sequence: TGCGCCAGCAGGGCCACCGTTAATGAAAAACTGTTTTTT. Encoded protein: CASRATVNEKLFF.

The chain carries TRBV4-2 and TRBJ1-5, with no clear D. This CDR3 region has 16 residues. Germline CDR1 and CDR2: LGHNA and YNFKEQ. Trimming took 0 bases from V and 7 from J, leaving 16 bases between them. Here the CDR3 DNA reads TGTGCCAGCAGCCAAGACCGAGGGTCTCGGGAACAGCCCCAGCATTTT. This gives the protein CASSQDRGSREQPQHF.

The CDR3 DNA reads as TGTGCCAGCGGAGAGGTTGGTCTTGAGCAGTTCTTC. Translation gives CASGEVGLEQFF. V gene TRBV11-2 combines with J gene TRBJ2-1; D is unclear. This CDR3 has 12 residues. The V and J ends lost 8 bases and 9 bases respectively, with 14 bases between them. Germline V gene sequence: CDR1 SGHAT, CDR2 FQNNGV.

This chain links TRBV7-2 with TRBJ1-3; possibly TRBD1 for D (5 bases). This CDR3 has 13 amino acids. Germline CDR1 is SGHTA and CDR2 is FQGNSA. V dropped 5 bases and J dropped 3 bases, with 8 bases sitting between them. CDR3 region: CASSPGYGNTIYF. CDR3 in DNA: TGTGCCAGCAGCCCAGGGTATGGAAACACCATATATTTT.

DNA for the CDR3: TGTGCCAGCAGTGAAGCGAGGACAGCCTTCTATGGCTACACCTTC. This codes for CASSEARTAFYGYTF. The genes are TRBV6-1 and TRBJ1-2; tentative D call: TRBD1 (6 bases). Trimming removed 0 bases from V and 4 bases from J, with 12 bases in between. Germline V lookup: CDR1 MNHNS, CDR2 SASEGT. CDR3 length: 15 residues.

Only one count was recorded for this clone. The genes are TRBV19 and TRBJ1-2; 10 bases map to TRBD1. Germline CDR1 and CDR2: LNHDA and SQIVND (reference sequence). This CDR3 has 20 amino acids. Germline trimming cut 7 bases from V and 7 bases from J; bases unmatched to any gene: 27. DNA of the CDR3: TGTGCCAGTACGCCGCTCGTGGCACCGCTTCGGGACAGGGGAATTCGTGGCTACACCTTC. Protein sequence: CASTPLVAPLRDRGIRGYTF.

V gene TRBV3-1 (or the pseudogene TRBV3-2) combines with J gene TRBJ1-2; a weak D match, TRBD1 (6 bases). V was cut by 1 base and J by 7 bases, with 10 bases left in between. Germline values: CDR1 LGHDT, CDR2 YNNKEL (reference sequence). The CDR3 has 13 residues. DNA for the CDR3: TGTGCCAGCAGCCAAGTAACAGGGCTTGGCTACACCTTC. It is translated as CASSQVTGLGYTF.

The chain recombines TRBV6-5 with TRBJ2-4, with 7 bases aligning to TRBD2. This CDR3 is built from 15 residues. Trimming removed 2 bases from V and 2 bases from J; junction bases left unmatched: 3. The germline CDR1 and CDR2 sequences are MNHEY and SVGAGI. CDR3 region: CASSYSGITKNIQYF. The CDR3 DNA reads TGTGCCAGCAGTTACAGCGGGATAACCAAAAACATTCAGTACTTC.

The rearrangement uses TRBV11-3 and TRBJ2-7; 9 nucleotides line up with TRBD1. J lost 6 bases, V lost 4 bases, and 7 bases had no gene match. Per germline, CDR1 SGHNT and CDR2 YENEEA. The CDR3 is made up of 14 amino acids. CDR3 in DNA: TGTGCCAGCAGCTCCGGACAGGGGAGGTCCGAGCAGTACTTC. Translated, it gives CASSSGQGRSEQYF.

The sample holds one count of this clone. The same CDR3 also results from other DNA sequences found in this sample. The chain employs TRBV5-1 and TRBJ2-2; 11 bases map to TRBD2. From germline, CDR1 is SGHRS and CDR2 YFSETQ. The CDR3 spans 16 residues. V dropped 0 bases and J dropped 4; count of bases not matched to a gene: 2. This chain's CDR3 is CASSLALAGGTGELFF. CDR3 coding DNA: TGCGCCAGCAGCTTGGCCCTAGCGGGGGGCACCGGGGAGCTGTTTTTT.

The chain is built from TRBV28 and TRBJ2-7; the D call may be TRBD1 or TRBD2 (5 bases each). Deletions cut 3 bases from V and 13 bases from J, with 22 bases between. The CDR3 has 14 residues. Germline CDR1 MDHEN, CDR2 SYDVKM. Written as DNA, the CDR3 is TGTGCCAGCAGTTTGGGGCGAGGTTTGGAGGCGCAATACTTC. Protein sequence: CASSLGRGLEAQYF.

The rearrangement joins TRBV7-8 to TRBJ2-3; D is undetermined. CDR1 and CDR2 from the germline V gene are SGHVS and FQNEAQ. The germline V and J ends were trimmed by 5 bases and 7 bases, with 13 bases remaining between them. The CDR3 loop spans 13 amino acids. In DNA form, the CDR3 reads TGTGCCAGCAGCGTACGGACGGCTTATACGCAGTATTTT. Translation: CASSVRTAYTQYF. Supplemented by reference TRBV7-8 and TRBJ2-3, the full variable domain reads GAGVSQSPRYKVAKRGQDVALRCDPISGHVSLFWYQQALGQGPEFLTYFQNEAQLDKSGLPSDRFFAERPEGSVSTLKIQRTQQEDSAVYLCASSVRTAYTQYFGPGTRLTVL.

The rearrangement joins TRBV5-1 to TRBJ2-3; TRBD1 agrees at 11 bases. The V segment lost 4 bases and the J segment 2 bases; nucleotides outside the gene matches: 9. This CDR3 has 17 residues. Germline loops: CDR1 SGHRS, CDR2 YFSETQ. CDR3 amino acids: CASSNGQGAINTDTQYF. The CDR3 bases are TGCGCCAGCAGCAACGGACAGGGGGCTATCAACACAGATACGCAGTATTTT.

The chain uses TRBV4-1 and TRBJ2-3, with 11 positions matching TRBD2. Germline CDR1 reads MGHRA; CDR2 reads YSYEKL. This CDR3 has 17 residues. V lost 3 bases and J lost 0; bases outside the gene matches: 5. CDR3: CASSQYPSGGSTDTQYF. CDR3 nucleotides: TGCGCCAGCAGCCAGTACCCTAGCGGGGGGAGCACAGATACGCAGTATTTT.

Turning to this clone: One junction end does not reproduce the germline sequence, and a read error may be involved. J is TRBJ1-2 and V is TRBV6-1; weak D call: TRBD1 (5 bases). CDR3 length: 14 residues. CDR1 is MNHNS, CDR2 SASEGT, per germline. This CDR3 reads CASSESGTSYSYTF. CDR3 coding DNA: TGTGCCAGCAGTGAATCTGGGACCTCCTATAGCTACACCTTC.

V and J are TRBV15 and TRBJ1-2; no clear D. From germline, CDR1 is LNHNV and CDR2 YYDKDF (reference sequence). V was clipped by 0 bases and J by 8 bases, with 22 bases between them. The CDR3 consists of 17 residues. The CDR3 is CATSRDLSIVAVEGYTF. For the CDR3, the DNA is TGTGCCACCAGCAGAGATTTATCCATCGTTGCGGTTGAGGGCTACACCTTC.